This T cell receptor (beta chain) originates from a study of blood T cell repertoires in COVID-19. Study-level background: The United States, Italy and Spain supplied acute and convalescent COVID-19 samples.

The ends lost 4 bases at V and 4 bases at J; junction bases unmatched: 19. Looked up from germline, CDR1 is MGHRA and CDR2 is YSYEKL. This CDR3 has 20 amino acids. Method: immunoSEQ multiplex PCR; TCRdb's copy keeps in-frame clones and lacks some. Of around 110,000 clones detected, around 89% appear once; the ten largest clones hold 5.5% to 8%. The clonotype was recovered from a man over 45 with active or convalescent COVID-19. The sequencing sample was made of peripheral blood. This chain links TRBV4-1 with TRBJ2-4, with 10 positions matching TRBD2. CDR3 region: CASSPHLYPLAGEGKNIQYF. The CDR3 nucleotides are TGCGCCAGCAGCCCTCACTTATACCCCCTAGCGGGAGAAGGGAAAAACATTCAGTACTTC.